A single sample gave rise to the 24 T cell receptor beta chains below, sequenced in a study of blood T cell repertoires in COVID-19. Profiled with immunoSEQ multiplex PCR; TCRdb holds only in-frame clones, not every one. The repertoire consists of over 250,000 clones, with about nine tenths occurring once and the leading ten covering 1.5% to 2%. Sequencing was carried out using PBMCs or T cells enriched from blood (not recorded which). The source is a woman between 55 and 75 years old who had recovered from COVID-19.

This chain connects TRBV3-1 (or the pseudogene TRBV3-2) to TRBJ1-6; 8 nucleotides line up with TRBD1. The CDR3 totals 16 residues. Losses at the gene ends were 3 bases for V and 7 bases for J; bases not matched to a gene: 8. Germline CDR1 is LGHDT and CDR2 is YNNKEL (reference sequence). CDR3: CASSHPRQGSNSPLHF. For the CDR3, the DNA is TGTGCCAGCAGCCACCCCCGACAGGGGTCAAATTCACCCCTCCACTTT.

The gene calls are TRBV21-1 and TRBJ1-3; the table names TRBD1, a call not compared with the DNA. TRBV21-1 represents a pseudogene. The length of the CDR3 is 17 residues. This chain's CDR3 is CASSKALGRGTGNTIYF. The CDR3 DNA sequence: TGTGCCAGCAGCAAAGCGCTAGGCAGGGGTACTGGAAACACCATATATTTT.

The CDR3 spells CATSAPSPYSYNEQFF. DNA of the CDR3: TGTGCCACCAGTGCCCCCTCCCCCTACTCCTACAATGAGCAGTTCTTC. The chain joins TRBV24-1 to TRBJ2-1; D call uncertain. The ends were cut back, 5 bases at V and 0 bases at J, with 13 bases in the middle. This CDR3 is 16 amino acids long. Germline CDR1 is KGHDR and CDR2 is SFDVKD.

V and J are TRBV5-1 and TRBJ1-4; the D is unclear. CDR3 length: 14 residues. With 4 bases removed from V and 0 bases from J, the gap between germline ends came to 7 bases. Germline assignment: CDR1 SGHRS and CDR2 YFSETQ. The CDR3 region has the DNA TGCGCCAGCAGCCCGGCGGCAACTAATGAAAAACTGTTTTTT. As protein: CASSPAATNEKLFF.

The rearrangement links TRBV5-4 to TRBJ2-7; TRBD2 agrees at 8 bases. CDR1 is SGHNT and CDR2 is YYREEE in the germline V gene (reference sequence). CDR3 size: 13 residues. Trimming removed 1 base from V and 8 bases from J; junction bases left unmatched: 5. The CDR3 loop reads CASSLSGGIQQYF. The CDR3 DNA reads as TGTGCCAGCAGCTTGAGCGGGGGTATACAGCAGTACTTC.

This sequence joins TRBV11-3 and TRBJ1-3, with D unresolved. Trimming pared 4 bases from V and 4 bases from J, leaving 5 bases between. In germline, CDR1 is SGHNT, CDR2 YENEEA. The CDR3 loop spans 12 amino acids. CDR3 loop: CASSYAGNTIYF. The CDR3 bases are TGTGCCAGCAGCTACGCGGGAAACACCATATATTTT.

This clone occurred a few times. J is TRBJ2-2 and V is TRBV5-1, with 13 bases matching TRBD2. Germline lookup yields CDR1 SGHRS and CDR2 YFSETQ. V lost 4 bases and J lost 1; bases outside the gene matches: 7. The CDR3 covers 18 residues. The DNA for the CDR3 is TGCGCCAGCAGCAACGGACTAGCGGGGGTTAGGAACACCGGGGAGCTGTTTTTT. It codes for CASSNGLAGVRNTGELFF.

The chain recombines TRBV15 with TRBJ2-1, with a possible D match to TRBD2 (6 bases). The germline V gene has CDR1 LNHNV and CDR2 YYDKDF (reference sequence). CDR3 size: 15 residues. Trimming removed 3 bases at V and 7 bases at J, with 16 bases between. This CDR3 reads CATSRPDGRGNEQFF. CDR3 DNA sequence: TGTGCCACCAGCAGGCCTGACGGGAGAGGGAATGAGCAGTTCTTC.

This chain joins TRBV5-4 and TRBJ2-5; 8 nucleotides match TRBD1. Trimming took 4 bases from V and 5 from J; bases not matched to a gene: 16. The germline gives CDR1 SGHNT, CDR2 YYREEE (reference sequence). The CDR3 loop spans 17 amino acids. CDR3 DNA: TGTGCCAGCAGCCCCGAGGTCACCGTGACAGGGGACGAGACCCAGTACTTC. It specifies CASSPEVTVTGDETQYF.

The rearrangement links TRBV2 to TRBJ2-7; the D is unclear. V gave up 6 bases and J gave up 5 bases, with 8 bases separating them. This CDR3 is built from 11 residues. Germline CDR1 SNHLY, CDR2 FYNNEI. The CDR3 coding sequence is TGTGCCAGCAGGGAAAGAGACGAGCAGTACTTC. Protein product: CASRERDEQYF.

A word on this clone: The junction departs from the called germline gene at one end, perhaps through a read error. The V gene is TRBV7-7, the J gene TRBJ2-2, with unresolved D. The CDR3 is 15 residues long. From germline, CDR1 is SSHAT and CDR2 FNYEAQ (reference sequence). CDR3 in DNA: TGTGCTAGCAGCGCGAGCTATGGTTACGCCGGGGAGCTGTTTTTT. Its protein product is CASSASYGYAGELFF.

At least ten counts were recorded for this clone. The V gene is TRBV12-5, the J gene TRBJ2-3, with D unresolved. This CDR3 region has 12 residues. The germline gives CDR1 LGHNT, CDR2 FRNRAP. With 4 bases removed from V and 3 bases from J, the gap between germline ends came to 5 bases. CDR3 loop: CASGSQTDTQYF. CDR3 in DNA: TGTGCTAGTGGTTCACAGACAGATACGCAGTATTTT.

This clone was found a few times. The chain is built from TRBV11-3 and TRBJ1-3; D is unresolved. Germline CDR1 is SGHNT and CDR2 is YENEEA. Trimming removed 0 bases from V and 4 bases from J, with 13 bases in between. This CDR3 region has 16 residues. The CDR3 bases are TGTGCCAGCAGCTTAGATGCGGGTACAACCGGAAACACCATATATTTT. Translating gives CASSLDAGTTGNTIYF.

V is TRBV29-1 and J is TRBJ2-1, with a weak D call TRBD2 (5 bases). Between the trimmed V and J ends, which lost 7 bases and 9 bases, there was a span of 10 bases. This CDR3 is built from 10 residues. CDR1 is SQVTM and CDR2 is ANQGSEA in the germline V gene. The CDR3 loop is CSAAAGEQFF. In nucleotides, the CDR3 is TGCAGCGCCGCGGCGGGTGAGCAGTTCTTC.

The rearrangement uses TRBV7-3 and TRBJ1-5; D is undetermined. Trimming cost V 5 bases and J 4 bases, with 9 bases left between them. The V gene's germline CDR1 is SGHTA and CDR2 FQGTGA. CDR3 length: 13 amino acids. CDR3 sequence: CASSLSGNQPQHF. The CDR3 DNA reads as TGTGCCAGCAGCCTCTCGGGGAATCAGCCCCAGCATTTT.

This chain joins TRBV28 and TRBJ1-1, with TRBD1 as a possible D gene (6 bases). This CDR3 is built from 15 residues. From germline, CDR1 is MDHEN and CDR2 SYDVKM. Trimming took 5 bases from V and 8 from J, leaving 21 bases between them. The CDR3 nucleotides are TGTGCCAGCAGTCACAGGGCCAGGACCGGTATAGAAGCTTTCTTT. This codes for CASSHRARTGIEAFF.

V usage is TRBV28 and J usage is TRBJ1-4; TRBD1 might be the D (5 bases). Trimming removed 3 bases at V and 8 bases at J, with 10 bases between. The length of the CDR3 is 13 residues. The germline V gene has CDR1 MDHEN and CDR2 SYDVKM. The CDR3 here is CASSLGPDEKLFF. In DNA, the CDR3 is TGTGCCAGCAGTTTGGGGCCGGACGAAAAACTGTTTTTT.

Remarks on this clone: Other DNA variants within this sample encode the same CDR3. V is TRBV5-1 and J is TRBJ2-2, with 9 positions matching TRBD2. V dropped 2 bases and J dropped 3; count of bases not matched to a gene: 2. The CDR3 sequence is 15 residues long. Per germline, CDR1 SGHRS and CDR2 YFSETQ. The CDR3 DNA is TGCGCCAGCAGCTTAGTAGCGGGAGACACCGGGGAGCTGTTTTTT. Protein: CASSLVAGDTGELFF.

The chain uses TRBV3-1 (or the pseudogene TRBV3-2) and TRBJ1-2; D is ambiguous. The CDR3 extends over 11 amino acids. Germline CDR1 LGHDT, CDR2 YNNKEL (reference sequence). V was cut by 5 bases and J by 5 bases, with 6 bases left in between. In nucleotides, the CDR3 is TGTGCCAGCAGCTTGGCTTATGGCTACACCTTC. Protein: CASSLAYGYTF.

A single count supports this clone. The chain is built from TRBV30 and TRBJ2-5; no clear D gene. V lost 0 bases to trimming and J lost 14 bases, with 10 bases between them. The V gene's germline CDR1 is GTSNPN and CDR2 SVGIG (reference sequence). CDR3 length: 10 residues. CDR3: CAWSVPTVYF. The DNA of the CDR3 is TGTGCCTGGAGTGTACCCACAGTTTACTTC.

As DNA, the CDR3 is TGTGCCATCAACTACAATGAGCAGTTCTTC. It is translated as CAINYNEQFF. J is TRBJ2-1 and V is TRBV6-5; D is undetermined. V was shortened by 10 bases and J by 3 bases, with 4 bases between the two germline ends. The CDR3 is 10 amino acids. Germline V gene sequence: CDR1 MNHEY, CDR2 SVGAGI.

The chain is built from TRBV27 and TRBJ1-2; D gene unclear. This CDR3 spans 13 amino acids. The V and J ends lost 4 bases and 6 bases respectively, with 12 bases between them. Germline CDR1 MNHEY, CDR2 SMNVEV (reference sequence). DNA for the CDR3: TGTGCCAGCAGTTCGCTCTATGAGGATGGCTACACCTTC. Its protein is CASSSLYEDGYTF.

The rearrangement links TRBV3-1 (or the pseudogene TRBV3-2) to TRBJ2-3; 11 nucleotides align to TRBD2. V trimming: 6 bases; J trimming: 3 bases; junction bases outside the gene matches: 11. The CDR3 spans 17 residues. Germline assignment: CDR1 LGHDT and CDR2 YNNKEL (reference sequence). Here the CDR3 reads CASSSTLAGVGTDTQYF. CDR3 nucleotides: TGTGCCAGCAGTTCAACACTAGCGGGAGTTGGTACAGATACGCAGTATTTT.

The rearrangement joins TRBV7-2 to TRBJ1-2, with TRBD1 as a possible D gene (5 bases). V lost 2 bases, J lost 4 bases, and 11 bases lay in between. This CDR3 has 14 residues. Germline values: CDR1 SGHTA, CDR2 FQGNSA. Written as DNA, the CDR3 is TGTGCCAGCAGCTTATCCCTTAGGGGCTATGGCTACACCTTC. As protein: CASSLSLRGYGYTF.